The T cell receptor beta chain under discussion was sequenced for a study of blood T cells in healthy people across ages. For the study at large: Every two T cells gave about one barcoded beta molecule via template switching.

The second PCR ran roughly 6 to 12 cycles with a sample-barcoded 5' primer and J-beta primers. A 12-random-nucleotide template-switch adaptor tagged each cDNA molecule. TCRdb redid the calling of the 5' RACE reads with MiXCR, one entry per CDR3 protein. The sample consists of under 800,000 distinct CDR3 sequences, about 40% of them appearing once. Study-level points and caveats: As age increased, TCR beta diversity per million T cells fell in a roughly linear fashion.

With regard to this clonotype: Its antigen is unidentified.

What was sequenced was blood. The receptor's source is a woman in her sixties in good health.

The CDR3 sequence: CASRVDSQTQYF. The CDR3, as DNA: TGTGCCAGCAGGGTGGACAGTCAGACCCAGTACTTC. The chain recombines TRBV12-3 or TRBV12-4 with TRBJ2-5; D may be TRBD1 (6 bases). The CDR3 is made up of 12 amino acids. V was trimmed by 6 bases and J by 6 bases, leaving 11 bases between them.